This TCR beta chain emerged from a study of CD8+ T cells in alopecia areata. Study as a whole: Patients remained on tofacitinib for 6 to 18 months and then went 6 months without it. Percent of scalp involved defined treated patients' severity scores.

General study results and limits: In scalp, tofacitinib significantly decreased clonality and expanded CD8+ clones among the top 100. Mice showed TCR sharing more clearly than patients did, possibly owing to HLA.

cDNA serving as the sequencing template came from extracted, reverse transcribed RNA. This table comes from immunoSEQ multiplex PCR, and its TCRdb copy is limited to in-frame clones, with some not included. The sample has some 80,000 clones; around 67% are singletons. As to treatment: oral pan-JAK inhibitor, 5-10 mg twice daily. Regarding this clone: The antigen is unknown.

Trimming pared 8 bases from V and 4 bases from J, leaving 29 bases between. The length of the CDR3 is 18 residues. Germline V CDR1 and CDR2: SGHTA, FQGNSA. The sequenced sample was CD8+ T cells sorted from blood, obtained at week 24, from a patient treated with tofacitinib. This TCR was recovered from a human donor with alopecia areata. The chain uses TRBV7-2 and TRBJ1-2; no reliable D call. The CDR3 DNA reads as TGTGCCAGCTTGGCAGACAATGCGCCATCCGGGTGGCTCTATGGCTACACCTTC. As protein: CASLADNAPSGWLYGYTF.